Presented here are 3 T cell receptor beta chains from one specimen sequenced in a study of PD-1 blockade in classical Hodgkin lymphoma. Autologous stem cell transplantation was followed by relapse in every patient, and brentuximab vedotin exposure varied. The repertoire was sequenced with immunoSEQ multiplex PCR; TCRdb's copy has only in-frame clones and lacks some. This table has about 13,000 clones, about 82% appearing once. Specimen: peripheral blood mononuclear cells (PBMCs), collected at baseline. The source is a human donor with classical Hodgkin lymphoma.

This clone was detected once. This chain uses TRBV25-1 with TRBJ2-2, with 9 bases lining up with TRBD1. J was trimmed by 6 bases and V by 6 bases; bases with no gene match: 11. The CDR3 contains 16 residues. Germline V gene data show CDR1 as MGHDK and CDR2 as SYGVNS. CDR3 residues: CASRPGTGTFPGELFF. The CDR3 DNA reads as TGTGCCAGCAGACCAGGGACAGGGACTTTTCCCGGGGAGCTGTTTTTT.

This chain uses TRBV4-3 with TRBJ1-1, with no clear D. Trimming took 4 bases from V and 2 from J, leaving 8 bases between them. The V gene's germline CDR1 is LGHNA and CDR2 YSLEER. The CDR3 is 13 amino acids. CDR3 DNA: TGCGCCAGCAGCCCGGTAGAAAACACTGAAGCTTTCTTT. It codes for CASSPVENTEAFF.

This clone was picked up one time. The chain is built from TRBV18 and TRBJ1-3; 7 bases map to TRBD1. The germline V gene has CDR1 KGHSH and CDR2 LQKENI. J was trimmed by 0 bases and V by 3 bases; bases with no gene match: 8. The CDR3 loop spans 17 amino acids. The CDR3, as DNA: TGTGCCAGCTCACCTCAAAGGGGGCTGGGCTCTGGAAACACCATATATTTT. Translation: CASSPQRGLGSGNTIYF.